Listed below are T cell receptor beta chains from one sample, sequenced in a study of blood T cell repertoires in COVID-19. The repertoire was sequenced with immunoSEQ multiplex PCR; TCRdb's copy has only in-frame clones and lacks some. This table has 40,000 to 50,000 clones, approximately 82% appearing once. Sequenced material: peripheral blood. These receptors were collected from a woman older than 75 with acute or convalescent COVID-19. The CDR3 runs from the conserved cysteine through the conserved F or W. The D gene is left open where the match is weak. A clone size is listed for some rows: how often the clone was seen (once, few, many), or a class if it is expanded.

v_gene	len	j_gene	d_gene	abundance	CDR3nt	CDR3aa
TRBV29-1	13	TRBJ1-6	TRBD1	NA	TGCAGCGTTGGGACAGGGGGCAATTCACCCCTCCACTTT	CSVGTGGNSPLHF
TRBV7-8	15	TRBJ2-1	TRBD1	few	TGTGCCAGCAGCATAGACAGGGGGCTCTACAATGAGCAGTTCTTC	CASSIDRGLYNEQFF
TRBV24-1	15	TRBJ2-5	NA	NA	TGTGCCACCAGTGACCCCCGGGGGACCTTAGAGACCCAGTACTTC	CATSDPRGTLETQYF
TRBV9	15	TRBJ1-4	TRBD1	once	TGTGCCAGCACGGAGGGGACAGGATTAAATGAAAAACTGTTTTTT	CASTEGTGLNEKLFF
TRBV24-1	18	TRBJ2-1	TRBD2	NA	TGCGCCCCCAGTGATTGGGGGGCGAGCGGGGGGAAGTACAATGAGCAGTTCTTC	CAPSDWGASGGKYNEQFF
TRBV10-2	17	TRBJ2-1	TRBD2	NA	TGCGCCAGCAGTGGGCTAGCGGGGGGGGCATCCTACAATGAGCAGTTCTTC	CASSGLAGGASYNEQFF
TRBV7-2	13	TRBJ1-1	NA	once	TGTGCCAGCAGCTCTCGGACAGCCACTGAAGCTTTCTTT	CASSSRTATEAFF
TRBV9	15	TRBJ2-5	NA	NA	TGTGCCAGCAGCGTAGGTTCGGGGGGCCCAGAGACCCAGTACTTC	CASSVGSGGPETQYF
TRBV6-1	16	TRBJ1-1	NA	NA	TGTGCCAGCAGTGTTTGGGCAGCTGAAAAGAACACTGAAGCTTTCTTT	CASSVWAAEKNTEAFF
TRBV3-1/TRBV3-2	19	TRBJ2-2	TRBD2	NA	TGTGCCAGCAGCCAAGATTCGACTAGCGGGACATCGAACACCGGGGAGCTGTTTTTT	CASSQDSTSGTSNTGELFF
TRBV9	13	TRBJ1-1	NA	NA	TGTGCCAGCAGCCCCCCGGTGAACACTGAAGCTTTCTTT	CASSPPVNTEAFF
TRBV5-6	16	TRBJ2-1	NA	NA	TGTGCCAGCAGCTTGGTCGGTGTACCCTCCTACAATGAGCAGTTCTTC	CASSLVGVPSYNEQFF
TRBV7-2	16	TRBJ2-5	NA	NA	TGTGCCAGCAGCTTAGATCTGGGGGCGGTGGGAGAGACCCAGTACTTC	CASSLDLGAVGETQYF
TRBV5-4	16	TRBJ2-2	NA	NA	TGTGCCAGCAGCTTGCAGACAGCTCGGAACACCGGGGAGCTGTTTTTT	CASSLQTARNTGELFF
TRBV30	11	TRBJ1-2	NA	NA	TGTGCCTGGAGTGACCAGGTTGGCTACACCTTC	CAWSDQVGYTF
TRBV30	13	TRBJ1-5	NA	NA	TGTGCCTGGAGTTCGGGTGGAAATCAGCCCCAGCATTTT	CAWSSGGNQPQHF
TRBV6-1	17	TRBJ2-7	TRBD1	NA	TGTGCCAGCAGTGAAGCGCTAGGGGCAGGGGGTCGAAGGGAGCAGTACTTC	CASSEALGAGGRREQYF
TRBV18	13	TRBJ1-1	NA	NA	TGTGCCAGCTCACCCTCAGGGAAGTGGGGAGCTTTCTTT	CASSPSGKWGAFF
TRBV7-9	14	TRBJ1-2	TRBD1	NA	TGTGCCAGCAGCTTAACAGGGGGCAGGGAAGGCTACACCTTC	CASSLTGGREGYTF
TRBV6-5	15	TRBJ2-2	TRBD1	few	TGTGCCAGCACCGAAAGACAGGGGAGGACCGGGGAGCTGTTTTTT	CASTERQGRTGELFF
TRBV9	14	TRBJ2-7	NA	NA	TGTGCCAGCAGCGTAGGAAATAGCTACTACGAGCAGTACTTC	CASSVGNSYYEQYF
TRBV19	17	TRBJ1-2	NA	NA	TGTGCCAGTAGTAACCCGCCTTGGGGACAATACAACTATGGCTACACCTTC	CASSNPPWGQYNYGYTF
TRBV4-1	17	TRBJ1-3	TRBD1	few	TGCGCCAGCAGCCAATCGGGACAGGGGGTCTCTGGAAACACCATATATTTT	CASSQSGQGVSGNTIYF
TRBV6-5	14	TRBJ1-1	NA	few	TGTGCCAGCACGACCGGGTCCGGGTACACTGAAGCTTTCTTT	CASTTGSGYTEAFF
TRBV5-6	13	TRBJ1-1	TRBD1	once	TGTGCCAGCAGCTTCACAGGGGGGACTGAAGCTTTCTTT	CASSFTGGTEAFF
TRBV7-9	15	TRBJ1-3	TRBD1	NA	TGTGCCAGCAGGCCCGGGACAGCCTCTGGAAACACCATATATTTT	CASRPGTASGNTIYF
TRBV6-2/TRBV6-3	13	TRBJ2-3	NA	NA	TGTGCCAGCAGTAACCCCCCAGTGGATACGCAGTATTTT	CASSNPPVDTQYF
TRBV19	16	TRBJ2-1	TRBD1	NA	TGTGCCAGTAGTTGGGGACCCGGGACAGGGTGGGATGAGCAGTTCTTC	CASSWGPGTGWDEQFF
TRBV19	15	TRBJ1-5	NA	NA	TGTGCCAGTAGTATAGTAGGGGGAGAGGTCCAGCCCCAGCATTTT	CASSIVGGEVQPQHF
TRBV27	15	TRBJ1-6	NA	NA	TGTGCCAGCAGTTTATGGGAAGGGGTAGGGTCACCCCTCCACTTT	CASSLWEGVGSPLHF
TRBV5-4	14	TRBJ1-6	NA	NA	TGTGCCATTGGTTGGAGCTCCTATAATTCACCCCTCCACTTT	CAIGWSSYNSPLHF
TRBV28	14	TRBJ1-6	TRBD1	NA	TGTGCCAGCAGTTCCGACAGGGGAGGGTCACCCCTCCACTTT	CASSSDRGGSPLHF
TRBV27	13	TRBJ1-5	NA	once	TGTGCCAGCAGTTTGACATGGTTAAAGCCCCAGCATTTT	CASSLTWLKPQHF
TRBV19	14	TRBJ1-4	NA	NA	TGTGCCAGTAGTACCCAGGCAACTAATGAAAAACTGTTTTTT	CASSTQATNEKLFF
TRBV5-1	12	TRBJ1-2	NA	NA	TGCGCCAGCAGGGCCGGGGACTATGGCTACACCTTC	CASRAGDYGYTF
TRBV2	15	TRBJ2-3	TRBD2	NA	TGTGCCAGCAATGGACTAGCGGGGGGGACAGATACGCAGTATTTT	CASNGLAGGTDTQYF
TRBV6-5	13	TRBJ2-7	TRBD2	few	TGTGCCAGCAGGTCCTCCGGGACTAACGAGCAGTACTTC	CASRSSGTNEQYF
TRBV6-5	15	TRBJ1-5	TRBD1	NA	TGTGCCAGCAACAAAGGGACAGGTGGAACTCAGCCCCAGCATTTT	CASNKGTGGTQPQHF
TRBV5-1	15	TRBJ2-3	NA	NA	TGCGCCAGCAGCGTTTCCGGGACAAGCACAGATACGCAGTATTTT	CASSVSGTSTDTQYF
TRBV30	17	TRBJ2-3	TRBD2	NA	TGTGCCTGGGGACCTACCGGACTAGCGGGGCACACAGATACGCAGTATTTT	CAWGPTGLAGHTDTQYF
TRBV3-1/TRBV3-2	14	TRBJ1-2	NA	few	TGTGCCAGCAGCCAAGAAGTCGGTAACTATGGCTACACCTTC	CASSQEVGNYGYTF
TRBV29-1	13	TRBJ1-1	TRBD1	NA	TGCAGCGTTGAAAAGGACAGGGGGCGAGGAGCTTTCTTT	CSVEKDRGRGAFF
TRBV7-2	15	TRBJ1-2	NA	NA	TGTGCCAGCAGCATGCTTGTTGGGTCAACAGTCGGCTACACCTTC	CASSMLVGSTVGYTF
TRBV5-6	16	TRBJ2-5	NA	NA	TGTGCCAGCAGCTTGTGGTTGGCGGGCCTTACAGAGACCCAGTACTTC	CASSLWLAGLTETQYF
TRBV19	15	TRBJ2-5	TRBD2	NA	TGTGCCAGTAGTATTTTAACTAGCGGGGAAGAGACCCAGTACTTC	CASSILTSGEETQYF
TRBV9	14	TRBJ2-4	NA	NA	TGTGCCAGCAGCTTACCCTACAGGGGAGGCATTCAGTACTTC	CASSLPYRGGIQYF
TRBV19	13	TRBJ1-1	NA	NA	TGTGCCAGTAGTACTAGAACCTCTACTGAAGCTTTCTTT	CASSTRTSTEAFF
TRBV6-6	15	TRBJ1-5	NA	NA	TGTGCCAGCAGATCAACAGGGAATAGCAATCAGCCCCAGCATTTT	CASRSTGNSNQPQHF